Presented here are 10 T cell receptor beta chains from one specimen sequenced in a study of beta chain features in type 1 diabetes. The study reverse transcribed the entire isolated RNA, so it sequenced expressed TCRB transcripts. Assay: immunoSEQ multiplex PCR; the TCRdb copy retains only in-frame clones and omits some. Among under 250,000 clones, approximately 11% were seen once, and the ten largest hold about 1.2%. The specimen was central memory CD4+ T cells from blood. The receptors were sampled from a man in his late teens or twenties in good health.

This chain joins TRBV11-2 and TRBJ1-1; D perhaps matches TRBD1 (5 bases). This CDR3 has 16 residues. Germline-derived CDR1 and CDR2 are SGHAT and FQNNGV. Trimming cost V 5 bases and J 0 bases, with 16 bases left between them. The CDR3 DNA follows: TGTGCCAGCAGCCCGCTTGGGGGAAAAGTGAACACTGAAGCTTTCTTT. It is translated as CASSPLGGKVNTEAFF.

V and J are TRBV6-6 and TRBJ2-5; weak D call: TRBD2 (6 bases). V shed 4 bases and J shed 11 bases, with 17 bases lying between them. This CDR3 comprises 13 residues. Per germline, CDR1 MNHNY and CDR2 SVGAGI (reference sequence). The chain's CDR3 is CASSSEGRGAQYF. In DNA, the CDR3 is TGTGCCAGCAGTTCGGAGGGGCGAGGGGCGCAGTACTTC.

This clone was detected only a few times. The rearrangement joins TRBV7-9 to TRBJ2-1; D possibly uses TRBD1 or TRBD2 (5 bases each). The CDR3 is 14 residues long. V dropped 2 bases and J dropped 9 bases, with 14 bases sitting between them. Germline CDR1 SEHNR, CDR2 FQNEAQ (reference sequence). The CDR3 loop is CASSLRGAESEQFF. CDR3 sequence (DNA): TGTGCCAGCAGCTTAAGAGGGGCTGAAAGTGAGCAGTTCTTC.

The chain joins TRBV18 to TRBJ1-5; D call uncertain. CDR3 length equals 16 residues. Germline V gene lookup returns CDR1 KGHSH and CDR2 LQKENI. V lost 1 base to trimming and J lost 3 bases, with 13 bases between them. CDR3 in amino acids: CASSPRISGDNQPQHF. CDR3 nucleotide sequence: TGTGCCAGCTCACCACGTATATCAGGAGACAATCAGCCCCAGCATTTT.

This clone came up many times. The chain employs TRBV4-3 and TRBJ2-1, with D possibly TRBD1 on 6 matching bases. The V gene's germline CDR1 is LGHNA and CDR2 YSLEER. CDR3 size: 14 residues. V was clipped by 4 bases and J by 6 bases, with 13 bases between them. The CDR3 loop is CASSLQGPGNEQFF. The CDR3 nucleotides are TGCGCCAGCAGCCTCCAGGGGCCGGGCAATGAGCAGTTCTTC.

This rearrangement joins TRBV7-2 to TRBJ2-1; 8 bases map to TRBD2. CDR3 length: 15 residues. The ends lost 1 base at V and 6 bases at J; junction bases unmatched: 5. Germline-derived CDR1 and CDR2 are SGHTA and FQGNSA. The CDR3 protein is CASSLERLATNEQFF. CDR3 nucleotide sequence: TGTGCCAGCAGCTTAGAGCGACTAGCGACCAATGAGCAGTTCTTC.

This clone was found a few times. The chain has TRBV30 and TRBJ2-5; D perhaps matches TRBD1 (6 bases). The CDR3 spans 12 residues. CDR1 is GTSNPN, CDR2 SVGIG, per germline (reference sequence). Trimming removed 0 bases from V and 11 bases from J, with 13 bases in between. The CDR3: CAWSVQGGEQYF. In nucleotides, the CDR3 is TGTGCCTGGAGTGTACAAGGGGGTGAGCAGTACTTC.

The CDR3 here is CATSTGSYEQYF. The CDR3 nucleotides read TGTGCCACCAGCACAGGGTCCTACGAGCAGTACTTC. The chain has TRBV28 and TRBJ2-7; tentative D call: TRBD1 (6 bases). Trimming pared 10 bases from V and 1 base from J, leaving 11 bases between. This CDR3 is 12 amino acids long. Germline CDR1 reads MDHEN; CDR2 reads SYDVKM.

The chain is built from TRBV5-1 and TRBJ2-7, with no clear D. This CDR3 is built from 13 residues. The ends were cut back, 0 bases at V and 2 bases at J, with 6 bases in the middle. Germline V gene data show CDR1 as SGHRS and CDR2 as YFSETQ. The CDR3 region is CASSLDKAYEQYF. The CDR3 DNA is TGCGCCAGCAGCTTGGACAAGGCCTACGAGCAGTACTTC.

The chain couples TRBV5-6 to TRBJ2-5; D call uncertain. V gave up 5 bases and J gave up 3 bases, with 8 bases separating them. This CDR3 is built from 12 residues. Per germline, CDR1 SGHDT and CDR2 YYEEEE. CDR3 loop: CASSRREETQYF. Here the CDR3 DNA reads TGTGCCAGCAGTCGACGGGAAGAGACCCAGTACTTC.